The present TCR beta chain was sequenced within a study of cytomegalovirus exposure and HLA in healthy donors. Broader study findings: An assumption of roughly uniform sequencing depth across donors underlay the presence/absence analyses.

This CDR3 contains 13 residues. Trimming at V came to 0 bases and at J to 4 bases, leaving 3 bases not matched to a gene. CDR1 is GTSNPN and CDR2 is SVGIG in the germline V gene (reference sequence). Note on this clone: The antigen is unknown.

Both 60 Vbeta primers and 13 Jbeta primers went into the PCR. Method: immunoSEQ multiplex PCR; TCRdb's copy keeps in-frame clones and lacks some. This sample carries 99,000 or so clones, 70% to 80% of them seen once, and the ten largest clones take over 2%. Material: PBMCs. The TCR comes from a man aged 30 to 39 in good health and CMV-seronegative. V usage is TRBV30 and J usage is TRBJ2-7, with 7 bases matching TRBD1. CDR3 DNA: TGTGCCTGGAGTGTAGGGACAGTTTACGAGCAGTACTTC. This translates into CAWSVGTVYEQYF.